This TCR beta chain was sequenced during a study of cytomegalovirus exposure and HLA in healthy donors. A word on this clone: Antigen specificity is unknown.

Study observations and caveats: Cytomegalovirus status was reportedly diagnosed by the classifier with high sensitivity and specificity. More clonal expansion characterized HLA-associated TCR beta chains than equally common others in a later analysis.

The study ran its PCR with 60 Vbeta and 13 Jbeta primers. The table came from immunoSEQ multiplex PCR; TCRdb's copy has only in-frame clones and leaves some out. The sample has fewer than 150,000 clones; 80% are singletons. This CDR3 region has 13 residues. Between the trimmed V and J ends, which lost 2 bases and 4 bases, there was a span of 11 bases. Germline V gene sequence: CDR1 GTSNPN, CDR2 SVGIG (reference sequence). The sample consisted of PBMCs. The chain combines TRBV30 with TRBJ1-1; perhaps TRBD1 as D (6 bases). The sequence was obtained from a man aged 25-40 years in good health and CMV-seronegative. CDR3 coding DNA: TGTGCCTGGAGTCGTACAGGGACCACTGAAGCTTTCTTT. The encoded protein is CAWSRTGTTEAFF.